Following are 17 T cell receptor beta chains from one sample sequenced in a study of blood T cell repertoires in COVID-19. Libraries were prepared by immunoSEQ multiplex PCR; TCRdb keeps only in-frame clonotypes and omits some of them. The table includes about 78,000 clones, about nine tenths detected once. The sequenced sample was peripheral blood. The source of these receptors is a woman in her forties or fifties in a cohort sampled during active COVID-19.

V gene TRBV28 combines with J gene TRBJ2-2; 7 bases match TRBD1. Germline CDR1 is MDHEN and CDR2 is SYDVKM. Trimming took 4 bases from V and 8 from J; bases not matched to a gene: 10. This CDR3 is 15 amino acids long. CDR3 nucleotides: TGTGCCAGCAGTTACGGGACAGTACCAAAGGGGGAGCTGTTTTTT. It translates to CASSYGTVPKGELFF.

The chain couples TRBV7-6 to TRBJ2-1; TRBD1 aligns across 9 bases. The germline V gene has CDR1 SGHVS and CDR2 FNYEAQ. The length of the CDR3 is 15 residues. Trimming cost V 5 bases and J 4 bases; bases outside gene matches: 6. CDR3 protein: CASSQGQGPYNEQFF. The CDR3 DNA reads as TGTGCCAGCAGCCAGGGACAGGGTCCTTACAATGAGCAGTTCTTC.

The gene calls are TRBV30 and TRBJ2-3, with D possibly matching TRBD2 (6 bases). The CDR3 runs 14 residues. CDR1 GTSNPN and CDR2 SVGIG come from the germline V gene (reference sequence). V was shortened by 4 bases and J by 4 bases, with 15 bases between the two germline ends. This chain's CDR3 is CAWNRGMGPDTQYF. Written as DNA, the CDR3 is TGTGCCTGGAATCGCGGGATGGGGCCAGATACGCAGTATTTT.

This sequence joins TRBV12-3 or TRBV12-4 and TRBJ2-5; the D gene is possibly TRBD2 (5 bases). This CDR3 region has 13 residues. V was cut by 5 bases and J by 4 bases, with 11 bases left in between. The CDR3 region is CASSPGLGETQYF. For the CDR3, the DNA is TGTGCCAGCAGTCCTGGACTGGGAGAGACCCAGTACTTC.

The chain links TRBV28 to TRBJ2-3, with 8 bases that match TRBD2. V lost 11 bases, J lost 2 bases, and 9 bases stayed unmatched. The germline CDR1 and CDR2 sequences are MDHEN and SYDVKM. This CDR3 is 14 amino acids long. CDR3 nucleotide sequence: TGTGCCGGGTCTGAGCGGGAGTCCACAGATACGCAGTATTTT. Protein: CAGSERESTDTQYF. The variable domain in full, with the rest retrieved from reference TRBV28 and TRBJ2-3, is DVKVTQSSRYLVKRTGEKVFLECVQDMDHENMFWYRQDPGLGLRLIYFSYDVKMKEKGDIPEGYSVSREKKERFSLILESASTNQTSMYLCAGSERESTDTQYFGPGTRLTVL.

The chain is built from TRBV14 and TRBJ2-5; possible D gene TRBD1, 6 bases. This CDR3 contains 12 residues. CDR1 is SGHDN and CDR2 is FVKESK in the germline V gene. V lost 6 bases and J 11 bases, leaving 16 bases between the germline ends. The CDR3 DNA reads as TGTGCCAGCAGTTCTTGGGGGCCCCCGCAGTACTTC. Translated, it gives CASSSWGPPQYF.

The chain has TRBV7-8 and TRBJ1-1; a weak D match, TRBD1 (6 bases). The CDR3 runs to 16 residues. Germline-derived CDR1 and CDR2 are SGHVS and FQNEAQ. V gave up 5 bases and J gave up 1 base, with 17 bases separating them. The CDR3 is CASSPGQPGPNTEAFF. In DNA form, the CDR3 reads TGTGCCAGCAGCCCGGGACAACCAGGCCCGAACACTGAAGCTTTCTTT. Complete variable domain (other parts from reference TRBV7-8 and TRBJ1-1): GAGVSQSPRYKVAKRGQDVALRCDPISGHVSLFWYQQALGQGPEFLTYFQNEAQLDKSGLPSDRFFAERPEGSVSTLKIQRTQQEDSAVYLCASSPGQPGPNTEAFFGQGTRLTVV.

The table lists this clone with a count of one. This rearrangement joins TRBV29-1 to TRBJ1-1; maybe TRBD1 (6 bases). Germline lookup yields CDR1 SQVTM and CDR2 ANQGSEA. V was shortened by 3 bases and J by 3 bases, with 8 bases between the two germline ends. This CDR3 contains 12 residues. The CDR3 protein is CSVDRGDTEAFF. The CDR3 DNA sequence: TGCAGCGTTGACAGGGGCGACACTGAAGCTTTCTTT.

This rearrangement joins TRBV19 to TRBJ2-4; 8 positions match TRBD2. CDR3 length: 16 amino acids. From germline, CDR1 is LNHDA and CDR2 SQIVND (reference sequence). The junction had 7 bases not matched to a gene; V was cut back by 6 bases and J by 0 bases. CDR3 DNA sequence: TGTGCCAGTAGCGCCCGGGGGGGGCAAGCCAAAAACATTCAGTACTTC. Translation gives CASSARGGQAKNIQYF.

This sequence joins TRBV6-6 and TRBJ2-2, with D perhaps matching TRBD1 (7 bases). From germline, CDR1 is MNHNY and CDR2 SVGAGI (reference sequence). This CDR3 has 19 residues. V dropped 5 bases and J dropped 0 bases, with 22 bases sitting between them. In nucleotides, the CDR3 is TGTGCCAGCAGTCTCACTTGGAGGGGGCCGTTCGCGAACACCGGGGAGCTGTTTTTT. Translated: CASSLTWRGPFANTGELFF.

This clone has more than one count but fewer than ten. J is TRBJ1-5 and V is TRBV5-1; D is possibly TRBD1 (5 bases). CDR3 length equals 14 residues. Germline CDR1 and CDR2: SGHRS and YFSETQ. The V end was cut by 4 bases, the J end by 3 bases, with 11 bases between. The DNA for the CDR3 is TGCGCCAGCAGCCCCTCGGGGGTCAATCAGCCCCAGCATTTT. It specifies CASSPSGVNQPQHF.

This clone was counted a single time. The genes are TRBV10-3 and TRBJ2-3; 9 bases align to TRBD1. Germline V gene sequence: CDR1 ENHRY, CDR2 SYGVKD. The CDR3 spans 15 residues. Trimming cost V 6 bases and J 4 bases; bases outside gene matches: 8. The CDR3 loop reads CAIRREQGAPDTQYF. CDR3 in DNA: TGTGCCATCAGGAGGGAACAGGGGGCTCCAGATACGCAGTATTTT.

The gene calls are TRBV9 and TRBJ1-5, with D possibly being TRBD1 (6 bases). CDR3 size: 14 residues. With 10 bases removed from V and 5 bases from J, the gap between germline ends came to 19 bases. Germline-derived CDR1 and CDR2 are SGDLS and YYNGEE. The CDR3 DNA is TGTGCCTCCCGGAGGTCCAGGGGCCATCAGCCCCAGCATTTT. Encoded protein: CASRRSRGHQPQHF.

This rearrangement joins TRBV28 to TRBJ1-4; 11 nucleotides line up with TRBD1. This CDR3 contains 15 residues. CDR1 is MDHEN and CDR2 is SYDVKM in the germline V gene. V dropped 6 bases and J dropped 8; count of bases not matched to a gene: 8. The CDR3 is CASSLLGTGGEKLFF. Here the CDR3 DNA reads TGTGCCAGCAGCCTTTTAGGGACAGGGGGAGAAAAACTGTTTTTT. Using reference TRBV28 and TRBJ1-4 for the parts outside the CDR3, the full variable domain is DVKVTQSSRYLVKRTGEKVFLECVQDMDHENMFWYRQDPGLGLRLIYFSYDVKMKEKGDIPEGYSVSREKKERFSLILESASTNQTSMYLCASSLLGTGGEKLFFGSGTQLSVL.

This chain links TRBV7-9 with TRBJ2-5, with 7 bases aligning to TRBD2. Germline values: CDR1 SEHNR, CDR2 FQNEAQ (reference sequence). Trimming cost V 5 bases and J 6 bases; bases outside gene matches: 12. This CDR3 has 15 residues. The CDR3 loop is CASSPLAVAVKTQYF. The DNA for the CDR3 is TGTGCCAGCAGCCCGCTAGCGGTCGCGGTAAAGACCCAGTACTTC. Using reference TRBV7-9 and TRBJ2-5 for the parts outside the CDR3, the full variable domain is DTGVSQNPRHKITKRGQNVTFRCDPISEHNRLYWYRQTLGQGPEFLTYFQNEAQLEKSRLLSDRFSAERPKGSFSTLEIQRTEQGDSAMYLCASSPLAVAVKTQYFGPGTRLLVL.

The rearrangement joins TRBV29-1 to TRBJ1-2; 7 nucleotides align to TRBD1. CDR1 and CDR2 from the germline V gene are SQVTM and ANQGSEA. V lost 3 bases to trimming and J lost 4 bases; unmatched junction nucleotides: 8. The CDR3 spans 14 residues. The CDR3 nucleotides are TGCAGCGTTGAGGTACAGGAGGGGGCCTATGGCTACACCTTC. It translates to CSVEVQEGAYGYTF.

The J gene is TRBJ1-4, the V gene TRBV3-1 (or the pseudogene TRBV3-2); TRBD1 matches at 9 bases. Germline-derived CDR1 and CDR2 are LGHDT and YNNKEL (reference sequence). V dropped 0 bases and J dropped 6; count of bases not matched to a gene: 2. There are 15 residues in the CDR3. The chain's CDR3 is CASSQEWTGDEKLFF. DNA of the CDR3: TGTGCCAGCAGCCAAGAATGGACAGGGGATGAAAAACTGTTTTTT.